The source of this T cell receptor beta chain is a study of T-cell memory formation after mild COVID-19. Study-level points and caveats: Researchers found some responding clones in pre-infection memory, a sign that cross-reactive memory joined. The main location of contracting CD4+ clones was CM and EM, and that of contracting CD8+ clones was EMRA. Among clones peaking at day 37 in the second wave, SARS-CoV-2 specificity remained unconfirmed.

This clonotype was recorded a few times. Its antigen is currently unknown. TCRdb independently ran MiXCR on the 5' RACE reads; one entry per CDR3 protein. The sample has roughly 250,000 distinct CDR3 sequences; 16% are singletons. Sequenced sample: PBMCs or a T cell subset sorted from them (not recorded which). The sequence was obtained from a man younger than 35 who had mild COVID-19 (a few samples of this study predate the infection). Cell type and time point are not known.

The CDR3 region is CASSFGVTYEQYV. Written as DNA, the CDR3 is TGTGCCAGCAGTTTCGGGGTAACCTACGAGCAGTACGTC. The gene calls are TRBV28 and TRBJ2-7; possible D gene TRBD2, 5 bases. V was clipped by 3 bases and J by 2 bases, with 8 bases between them. Germline CDR1 MDHEN, CDR2 SYDVKM. CDR3 length: 13 residues.